These 24 T cell receptor beta chains share one sample of origin, sequenced in a study of cytotoxic CD8 clonotypes in ibrutinib-treated CLL. Repertoires were generated with immunoSEQ multiplex PCR, while TCRdb's copy carries only in-frame clones and drops some. The table lists fewer than 300,000 clones, 60% to 80% of them singletons. Sequenced here: PBMCs, sampled at disease progression, from a patient treated with ibrutinib. Receptors originate from a human donor with chronic lymphocytic leukemia.

The chain uses TRBV2 and TRBJ1-3; D is possibly TRBD1 (5 bases). V lost 8 bases, J lost 4 bases, and 12 bases lay in between. Per the germline V gene, CDR1 is SNHLY and CDR2 is FYNNEI. The CDR3 consists of 13 residues. The CDR3 sequence is CASERGAGNTIYF. CDR3 nucleotides: TGTGCCAGCGAGAGGGGAGCGGGAAACACCATATATTTT. The full variable domain, in which reference TRBV2 and TRBJ1-3 provide the parts outside the CDR3, is EPEVTQTPSHQVTQMGQEVILRCVPISNHLYFYWYRQILGQKVEFLVSFYNNEISEKSEIFDDQFSVERPDGSNFTLKIRSTKLEDSAMYFCASERGAGNTIYFGEGSWLTVV.

The rearrangement uses TRBV7-2 and TRBJ1-1, with 7 bases aligning to TRBD1. Germline CDR1 is SGHTA and CDR2 is FQGNSA. Unmatched junction bases numbered 3, after V lost 2 bases and J lost 3 bases. The CDR3 spans 14 residues. In DNA form, the CDR3 reads TGTGCCAGCAGCTTATCGACAGGGCACACTGAAGCTTTCTTT. Protein product: CASSLSTGHTEAFF.

Only a few counts were recorded for this clone. The chain employs TRBV11-3 and TRBJ2-7; D gene uncertain. V was shortened by 6 bases and J by 0 bases, with 9 bases between the two germline ends. The CDR3 contains 13 residues. CDR1 SGHNT and CDR2 YENEEA come from the germline V gene. CDR3 nucleotides: TGTGCCAGCAGGATAGACAACTCCTACGAGCAGTACTTC. It specifies CASRIDNSYEQYF.

This clone was detected a few times. V and J are TRBV7-9 and TRBJ2-5; 9 bases fit TRBD2. The germline gives CDR1 SEHNR, CDR2 FQNEAQ (reference sequence). CDR3 size: 15 residues. V lost 4 bases and J lost 3; bases outside the gene matches: 6. This chain's CDR3 is CASSSAGLAEETQYF. DNA of the CDR3: TGTGCCAGCAGCTCGGCGGGACTAGCTGAAGAGACCCAGTACTTC. Supplemented by reference TRBV7-9 and TRBJ2-5, the full variable domain reads DTGVSQNPRHKITKRGQNVTFRCDPISEHNRLYWYRQTLGQGPEFLTYFQNEAQLEKSRLLSDRFSAERPKGSFSTLEIQRTEQGDSAMYLCASSSAGLAEETQYFGPGTRLLVL.

V and J are TRBV5-1 and TRBJ2-7, with D possibly called TRBD1 or TRBD2 (5 bases each). V gave up 4 bases and J gave up 3 bases, with 17 bases separating them. Germline-derived CDR1 and CDR2 are SGHRS and YFSETQ. CDR3 length: 15 residues. In DNA form, the CDR3 reads TGCGCCAGCAGCCCTAGCAAAGGGGAGCTCTACGAGCAGTACTTC. It is translated as CASSPSKGELYEQYF.

V gene TRBV7-2 combines with J gene TRBJ1-1; maybe TRBD1 (5 bases). The length of the CDR3 is 14 residues. V was shortened by 5 bases and J by 11 bases, with 21 bases between the two germline ends. The germline V gene encodes CDR1 SGHTA and CDR2 FQGNSA. CDR3 nucleotides: TGTGCCAGCAGCCGCGGGGGGGGACCCGCGTGGGCTTTCTTT. It translates to CASSRGGGPAWAFF.

The V and J genes are TRBV21-1 and TRBJ2-1; whether TRBD2, the table's D call, matches the DNA was not checked. TRBV21-1 is flagged as a pseudogene. The CDR3 is made up of 16 amino acids. The CDR3 region is CASSGCPGTSGLEQFF. The CDR3 DNA follows: TGTGCCAGCAGCGGATGTCCCGGGACTAGCGGGTTAGAGCAGTTCTTC.

Only one count was recorded for this clone. The CDR3 here is CASSQDSVSGANVLTF. The CDR3 DNA reads as TGCGCCAGCAGCCAAGATTCGGTCTCTGGGGCCAACGTCCTGACTTTC. J is TRBJ2-6 and V is TRBV4-3; the D is unclear. V was trimmed by 0 bases and J by 0 bases, leaving 6 bases between them. This CDR3 is built from 16 residues. Germline CDR1 reads LGHNA; CDR2 reads YSLEER.

The chain joins TRBV18 to TRBJ1-1, with D possibly matching TRBD1 (6 bases). Germline CDR1 is KGHSH and CDR2 is LQKENI. The CDR3 loop spans 16 amino acids. Trimming took off 6 bases at V and 4 bases at J, with 21 bases between the two ends. The CDR3 region is CASSRYAQGLGTEAFF. As DNA, the CDR3 is TGTGCCAGCTCGCGATACGCACAGGGCCTGGGCACTGAAGCTTTCTTT.

The chain couples TRBV9 to TRBJ2-7; 8 bases align to TRBD1. The CDR3 sequence is 18 residues long. Trimming at V came to 0 bases and at J to 2 bases, leaving 13 bases not matched to a gene. Germline values: CDR1 SGDLS, CDR2 YYNGEE. The CDR3 nucleotides read TGTGCCAGCAGCGTAGGAGGCTTTGCCGGGACAGGTACCTACGAGCAGTACTTC. This gives the protein CASSVGGFAGTGTYEQYF.

The rearrangement links TRBV29-1 to TRBJ1-5; TRBD1 matches at 9 bases. Trimming at V came to 2 bases and at J to 7 bases, leaving 18 bases not matched to a gene. The germline V gene encodes CDR1 SQVTM and CDR2 ANQGSEA. The CDR3 contains 18 residues. CDR3 coding DNA: TGCAGCGTTGAATTGCCCCGCCCCCGGGACAGGGTGTTGCAGCCCCAGCATTTT. It specifies CSVELPRPRDRVLQPQHF.

The chain couples TRBV18 to TRBJ2-3; D is undetermined. Germline values: CDR1 KGHSH, CDR2 LQKENI. Trimming took off 3 bases at V and 4 bases at J, with 17 bases between the two ends. CDR3 length equals 16 residues. The CDR3: CASSPYPTDPADTQYF. CDR3 coding DNA: TGTGCCAGCTCACCCTACCCGACGGATCCGGCAGATACGCAGTATTTT.

This rearrangement joins TRBV6-4 to TRBJ2-1; D is perhaps TRBD2 (6 bases). The CDR3 consists of 14 residues. In germline, CDR1 is MRHNA, CDR2 SNTAGT. Trimming pared 4 bases from V and 3 bases from J, leaving 10 bases between. The CDR3 coding sequence is TGTGCCAGCAGTGCTTCTAGCGTCTACAATGAGCAGTTCTTC. It encodes CASSASSVYNEQFF.

The chain combines TRBV5-5 with TRBJ1-2; 7 bases line up with TRBD1. Per germline, CDR1 SGHKS and CDR2 YYEKEE (reference sequence). The V segment lost 4 bases and the J segment 1 base; nucleotides outside the gene matches: 7. The CDR3 extends over 15 amino acids. CDR3 in DNA: TGTGCCAGCAGCCCCCGGGACAGTTATAACTATGGCTACACCTTC. Its translation is CASSPRDSYNYGYTF.

This clone was recorded a few times. The rearrangement joins TRBV6-6 to TRBJ2-7; D remains ambiguous. The germline V and J ends were trimmed by 0 bases and 2 bases, with 8 bases remaining between them. CDR3 length equals 14 residues. The germline V gene encodes CDR1 MNHNY and CDR2 SVGAGI (reference sequence). This CDR3 reads CASSYSRITYEQYF. In DNA form, the CDR3 reads TGTGCCAGCAGTTACTCTAGGATTACCTACGAGCAGTACTTC.

This chain joins TRBV6-6 and TRBJ1-5, with no clear D. This CDR3 region has 14 residues. Germline V lookup: CDR1 MNHNY, CDR2 SVGAGI (reference sequence). Trimming took 7 bases from V and 1 from J, leaving 11 bases between them. The CDR3 spells CASMGRPSNQPQHF. As DNA, the CDR3 is TGTGCCAGCATGGGCAGGCCCAGCAATCAGCCCCAGCATTTT.

The genes are TRBV6-6 and TRBJ1-2; 9 nucleotides align to TRBD1. With 5 bases clipped from V and 4 bases from J, the junction kept 5 bases outside the gene matches. The germline CDR1 and CDR2 sequences are MNHNY and SVGAGI (reference sequence). The CDR3 loop spans 14 amino acids. Here the CDR3 reads CASSPPGQGYGYTF. DNA for the CDR3: TGTGCCAGCAGTCCACCGGGACAGGGCTATGGCTACACCTTC.

The chain has TRBV29-1 and TRBJ1-2, with a weak D call TRBD1 (6 bases). Germline V lookup: CDR1 SQVTM, CDR2 ANQGSEA. The V end was cut by 1 base, the J end by 4 bases, with 7 bases between. The CDR3 totals 12 residues. The CDR3 nucleotides are TGCAGCGTTGAAGTACAGGGCTATGGCTACACCTTC. Translated: CSVEVQGYGYTF.

This clone was picked up one time. The chain uses TRBV28 and TRBJ2-7, with 9 bases identical to TRBD1. V dropped 4 bases and J dropped 2; count of bases not matched to a gene: 9. Germline V CDR1 and CDR2: MDHEN, SYDVKM. The CDR3 loop spans 16 amino acids. CDR3 DNA sequence: TGTGCCAGCAGTTCTGGGGGGACAGGGACCCCCTACGAGCAGTACTTC. This encodes CASSSGGTGTPYEQYF.

This chain joins TRBV5-6 and TRBJ2-7; the D is unclear. Trimming cost V 0 bases and J 0 bases, with 7 bases left between them. Germline lookup yields CDR1 SGHDT and CDR2 YYEEEE. CDR3 length equals 14 residues. As DNA, the CDR3 is TGTGCCAGCAGCTTGGGGCCGGTCTCCTACGAGCAGTACTTC. Protein product: CASSLGPVSYEQYF. Together with reference TRBV5-6 and TRBJ2-7, the CDR3 gives the full variable domain: DAGVTQSPTHLIKTRGQQVTLRCSPKSGHDTVSWYQQALGQGPQFIFQYYEEEERQRGNFPDRFSGHQFPNYSSELNVNALLLGDSALYLCASSLGPVSYEQYFGPGTRLTVT.

In this sample, this clone turned up once. The gene calls are TRBV29-1 and TRBJ2-7; 8 bases are a match to TRBD2. Per germline, CDR1 SQVTM and CDR2 ANQGSEA. Trimming cost V 1 base and J 6 bases; bases outside gene matches: 14. The CDR3 is 16 amino acids. This chain's CDR3 is CSVEAYSPGGAREQYF. CDR3 nucleotides: TGCAGCGTTGAAGCCTATTCCCCCGGGGGGGCCCGCGAGCAGTACTTC.

The rearrangement links TRBV7-9 to TRBJ2-1, with D possibly called TRBD1 or TRBD2 (5 bases each). In germline, CDR1 is SEHNR, CDR2 FQNEAQ (reference sequence). CDR3 size: 17 residues. Trimming removed 6 bases at V and 0 bases at J, with 18 bases between. CDR3 sequence: CASRKSGPISSYNEQFF. The CDR3 DNA reads as TGTGCCAGCAGGAAATCGGGGCCTATAAGCTCCTACAATGAGCAGTTCTTC. The full variable domain, with the rest looked up from reference TRBV7-9 and TRBJ2-1, is DTGVSQNPRHKITKRGQNVTFRCDPISEHNRLYWYRQTLGQGPEFLTYFQNEAQLEKSRLLSDRFSAERPKGSFSTLEIQRTEQGDSAMYLCASRKSGPISSYNEQFFGPGTRLTVL.

This clone was counted between two and nine times. V is TRBV28 and J is TRBJ2-7; D call uncertain. This CDR3 spans 13 amino acids. V lost 3 bases and J lost 7, with 13 bases in between. Germline V gene lookup returns CDR1 MDHEN and CDR2 SYDVKM. CDR3 sequence (DNA): TGTGCCAGCAGTTTCCCCACCGAGATGGAGCAGTACTTC. Protein product: CASSFPTEMEQYF.

The rearrangement uses TRBV7-9 and TRBJ1-3, with D possibly being TRBD1 (5 bases). This CDR3 has 16 amino acids. The V gene lost 4 bases and the J gene lost 4 bases, with 17 bases spanning the gap. CDR1 and CDR2 (germline): SEHNR, FQNEAQ (reference sequence). The CDR3 protein is CASSSILQGLGNTIYF. CDR3 bases: TGTGCCAGCAGCTCCATTCTCCAGGGTCTCGGAAACACCATATATTTT.